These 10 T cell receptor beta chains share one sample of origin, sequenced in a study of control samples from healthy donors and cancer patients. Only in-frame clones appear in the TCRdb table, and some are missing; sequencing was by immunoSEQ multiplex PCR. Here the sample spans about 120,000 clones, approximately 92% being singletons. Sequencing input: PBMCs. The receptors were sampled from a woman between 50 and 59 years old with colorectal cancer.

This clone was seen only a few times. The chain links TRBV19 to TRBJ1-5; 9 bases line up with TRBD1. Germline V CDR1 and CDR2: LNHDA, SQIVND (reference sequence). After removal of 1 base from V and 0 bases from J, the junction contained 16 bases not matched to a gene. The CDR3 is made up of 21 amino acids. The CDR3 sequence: CASSIVRLSDRGHYSNQPQHF. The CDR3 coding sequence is TGTGCCAGTAGTATAGTTCGTTTGTCGGACAGGGGACACTATAGCAATCAGCCCCAGCATTTT.

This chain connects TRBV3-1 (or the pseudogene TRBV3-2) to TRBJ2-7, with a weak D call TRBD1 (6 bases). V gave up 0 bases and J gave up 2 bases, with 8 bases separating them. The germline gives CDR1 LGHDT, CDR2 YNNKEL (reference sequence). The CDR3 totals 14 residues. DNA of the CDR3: TGTGCCAGCAGCCAAGATACAGGGACCTACGAGCAGTACTTC. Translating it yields CASSQDTGTYEQYF.

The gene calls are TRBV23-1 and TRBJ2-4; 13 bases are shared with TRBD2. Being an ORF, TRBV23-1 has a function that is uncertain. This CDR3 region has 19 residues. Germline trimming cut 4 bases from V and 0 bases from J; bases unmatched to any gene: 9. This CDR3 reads CASSRYGLAGDLAKNIQYF. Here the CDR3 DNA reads TGCGCCAGCAGTCGATACGGACTAGCGGGGGACTTAGCCAAAAACATTCAGTACTTC.

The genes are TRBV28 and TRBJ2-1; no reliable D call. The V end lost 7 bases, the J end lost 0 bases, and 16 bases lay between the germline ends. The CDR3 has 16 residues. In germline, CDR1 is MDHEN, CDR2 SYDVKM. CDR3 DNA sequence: TGTGCCAGCACGTTGAACGTACTCCTCTCCTACAATGAGCAGTTCTTC. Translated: CASTLNVLLSYNEQFF.

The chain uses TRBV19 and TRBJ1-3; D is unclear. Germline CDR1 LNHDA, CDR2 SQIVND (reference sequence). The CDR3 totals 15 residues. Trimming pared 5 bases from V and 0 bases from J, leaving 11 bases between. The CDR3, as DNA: TGTGCCAGTAGTGTCGACCGTTCCTCTGGAAACACCATATATTTT. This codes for CASSVDRSSGNTIYF.

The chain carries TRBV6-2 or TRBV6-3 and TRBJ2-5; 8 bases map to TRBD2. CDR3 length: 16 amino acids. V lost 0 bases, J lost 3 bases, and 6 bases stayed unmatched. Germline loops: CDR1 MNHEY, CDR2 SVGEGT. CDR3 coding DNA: TGTGCCAGCAGTTACTCCGGGCCCGGGAGGGAAGAGACCCAGTACTTC. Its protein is CASSYSGPGREETQYF.

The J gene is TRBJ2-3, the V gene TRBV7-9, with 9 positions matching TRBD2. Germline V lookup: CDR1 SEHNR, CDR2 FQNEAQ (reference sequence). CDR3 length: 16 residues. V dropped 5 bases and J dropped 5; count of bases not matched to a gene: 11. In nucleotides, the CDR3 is TGTGCCAGCAGCCCAAAGGCGGGGGGGCCGGAAGATACGCAGTATTTT. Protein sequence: CASSPKAGGPEDTQYF.

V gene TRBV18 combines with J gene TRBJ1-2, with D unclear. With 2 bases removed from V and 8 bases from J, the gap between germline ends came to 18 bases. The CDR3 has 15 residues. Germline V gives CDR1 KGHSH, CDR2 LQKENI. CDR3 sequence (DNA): TGTGCCAGCTCACCATCGAGGCAGACTATTCGAGGCTACACCTTC. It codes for CASSPSRQTIRGYTF.

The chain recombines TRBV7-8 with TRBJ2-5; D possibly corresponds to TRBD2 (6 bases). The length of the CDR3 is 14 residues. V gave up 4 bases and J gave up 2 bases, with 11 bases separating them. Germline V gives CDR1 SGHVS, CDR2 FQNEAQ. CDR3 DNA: TGTGCCAGCAGCTCACCGGGACTGCAAGAGACCCAGTACTTC. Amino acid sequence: CASSSPGLQETQYF.

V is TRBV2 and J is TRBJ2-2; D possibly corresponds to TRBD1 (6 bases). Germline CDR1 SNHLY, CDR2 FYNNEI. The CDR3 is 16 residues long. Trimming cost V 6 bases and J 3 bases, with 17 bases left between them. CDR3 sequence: CASSQTGSSHTGELFF. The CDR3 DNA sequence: TGTGCCAGCAGCCAAACAGGGAGTTCGCACACCGGGGAGCTGTTTTTT.